Listed here are 5 T cell receptor beta chains from one sample, sequenced in a study of T cells in Graves' hyperthyroidism and ophthalmopathy. There were TCR beta CDR3 regions amplified from RNA transcripts. HTBI primers were the set used in a first-round RT-PCR of the TCR CDR3. TCRdb reanalysed the multiplex PCR reads using MiXCR and keeps one entry per CDR3 protein. The sample records fewer than 850,000 distinct CDR3 sequences, roughly 17% being singletons. Sequences were obtained from blood. Every receptor here comes from a man aged 50 or older with Graves' hyperthyroidism.

This clonotype has a count of ten or more. V gene TRBV14 combines with J gene TRBJ1-2, with unresolved D. The V gene lost 0 bases and the J gene lost 2 bases, with 19 bases spanning the gap. The CDR3 contains 18 residues. Per germline, CDR1 SGHDN and CDR2 FVKESK. The CDR3 sequence is CASSQDRLLGLQNYGYTF. CDR3 bases: TGTGCCAGCAGCCAAGATCGTCTCCTGGGTTTGCAAAACTATGGCTACACCTTC.

This clonotype was observed a handful of times. This chain joins TRBV30 and TRBJ2-1, with D perhaps being TRBD1 or TRBD2 (5 bases each). V lost 6 bases to trimming and J lost 4 bases, with 16 bases between them. The V gene's germline CDR1 is GTSNPN and CDR2 SVGIG (reference sequence). The CDR3 runs to 14 residues. The CDR3 spells CACPRGGGYNEQFF. The CDR3 DNA reads as TGTGCCTGCCCTCGGGGCGGAGGATACAATGAGCAGTTCTTC.

The sample holds many counts of this clonotype. This sequence joins TRBV20-1 and TRBJ2-7; 7 nucleotides align to TRBD2. V dropped 0 bases and J dropped 4; count of bases not matched to a gene: 3. The CDR3 spans 13 residues. Germline assignment: CDR1 DFQATT and CDR2 SNEGSKA (reference sequence). The CDR3 region has the DNA TGCAGTGCTAGAGATGAGCGGGAATACGAGCAGTACTTC. Protein product: CSARDEREYEQYF.

This chain connects TRBV7-9 to TRBJ2-2; D is ambiguous. CDR1 and CDR2 from the germline V gene are SEHNR and FQNEAQ (reference sequence). Trimming took 0 bases from V and 5 from J, leaving 13 bases between them. This CDR3 is 16 amino acids long. The CDR3 spells CASSLAAGPVTGELFF. CDR3 DNA sequence: TGTGCCAGCAGCTTAGCGGCAGGACCCGTGACCGGGGAGCTGTTTTTT.

Comment on this clonotype: The junction differs from germline at one of its ends, possibly a read error. The chain uses TRBV7-9 and TRBJ2-7, with TRBD2 identical over 12 bases. This CDR3 is built from 15 residues. The germline V gene encodes CDR1 SEHNR and CDR2 FQNEAQ (reference sequence). The CDR3 DNA sequence: TGTACCAGCAGCCCGACTAGCGGGAGCTCCTACGAGCAGTACTTC. Its translation: CTSSPTSGSSYEQYF.